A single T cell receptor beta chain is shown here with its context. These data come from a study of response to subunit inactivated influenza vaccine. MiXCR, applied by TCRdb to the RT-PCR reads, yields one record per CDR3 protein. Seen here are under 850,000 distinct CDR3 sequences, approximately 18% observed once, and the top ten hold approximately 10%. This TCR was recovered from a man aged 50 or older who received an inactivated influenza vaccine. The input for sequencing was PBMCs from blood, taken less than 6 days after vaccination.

CDR3 amino acids: CASGRRQNYGYTF. DNA for the CDR3: TGTGCAAGCGGGCGGCGGCAAAACTATGGCTACACCTTC. The chain uses TRBV2 and TRBJ1-2; D is unresolved. The CDR3 totals 13 residues. Germline V gives CDR1 SNHLY, CDR2 FYNNEI.